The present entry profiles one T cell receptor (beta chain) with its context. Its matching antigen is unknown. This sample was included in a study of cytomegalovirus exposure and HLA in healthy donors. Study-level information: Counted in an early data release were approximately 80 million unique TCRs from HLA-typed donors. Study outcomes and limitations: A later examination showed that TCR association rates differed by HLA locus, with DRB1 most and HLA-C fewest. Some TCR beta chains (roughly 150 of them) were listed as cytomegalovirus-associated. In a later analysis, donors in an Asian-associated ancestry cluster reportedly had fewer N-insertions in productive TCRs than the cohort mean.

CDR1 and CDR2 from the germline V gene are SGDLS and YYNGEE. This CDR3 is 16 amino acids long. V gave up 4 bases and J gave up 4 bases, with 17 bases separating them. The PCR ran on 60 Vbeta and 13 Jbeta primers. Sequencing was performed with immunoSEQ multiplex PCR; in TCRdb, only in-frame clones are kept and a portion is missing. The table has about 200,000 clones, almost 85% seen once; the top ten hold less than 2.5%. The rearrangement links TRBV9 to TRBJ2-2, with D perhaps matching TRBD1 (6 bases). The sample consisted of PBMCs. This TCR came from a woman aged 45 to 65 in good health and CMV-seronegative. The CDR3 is CASSSHRVSPTGELFF. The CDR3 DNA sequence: TGTGCCAGCAGCTCCCACAGGGTCTCGCCCACCGGGGAGCTGTTTTTT.